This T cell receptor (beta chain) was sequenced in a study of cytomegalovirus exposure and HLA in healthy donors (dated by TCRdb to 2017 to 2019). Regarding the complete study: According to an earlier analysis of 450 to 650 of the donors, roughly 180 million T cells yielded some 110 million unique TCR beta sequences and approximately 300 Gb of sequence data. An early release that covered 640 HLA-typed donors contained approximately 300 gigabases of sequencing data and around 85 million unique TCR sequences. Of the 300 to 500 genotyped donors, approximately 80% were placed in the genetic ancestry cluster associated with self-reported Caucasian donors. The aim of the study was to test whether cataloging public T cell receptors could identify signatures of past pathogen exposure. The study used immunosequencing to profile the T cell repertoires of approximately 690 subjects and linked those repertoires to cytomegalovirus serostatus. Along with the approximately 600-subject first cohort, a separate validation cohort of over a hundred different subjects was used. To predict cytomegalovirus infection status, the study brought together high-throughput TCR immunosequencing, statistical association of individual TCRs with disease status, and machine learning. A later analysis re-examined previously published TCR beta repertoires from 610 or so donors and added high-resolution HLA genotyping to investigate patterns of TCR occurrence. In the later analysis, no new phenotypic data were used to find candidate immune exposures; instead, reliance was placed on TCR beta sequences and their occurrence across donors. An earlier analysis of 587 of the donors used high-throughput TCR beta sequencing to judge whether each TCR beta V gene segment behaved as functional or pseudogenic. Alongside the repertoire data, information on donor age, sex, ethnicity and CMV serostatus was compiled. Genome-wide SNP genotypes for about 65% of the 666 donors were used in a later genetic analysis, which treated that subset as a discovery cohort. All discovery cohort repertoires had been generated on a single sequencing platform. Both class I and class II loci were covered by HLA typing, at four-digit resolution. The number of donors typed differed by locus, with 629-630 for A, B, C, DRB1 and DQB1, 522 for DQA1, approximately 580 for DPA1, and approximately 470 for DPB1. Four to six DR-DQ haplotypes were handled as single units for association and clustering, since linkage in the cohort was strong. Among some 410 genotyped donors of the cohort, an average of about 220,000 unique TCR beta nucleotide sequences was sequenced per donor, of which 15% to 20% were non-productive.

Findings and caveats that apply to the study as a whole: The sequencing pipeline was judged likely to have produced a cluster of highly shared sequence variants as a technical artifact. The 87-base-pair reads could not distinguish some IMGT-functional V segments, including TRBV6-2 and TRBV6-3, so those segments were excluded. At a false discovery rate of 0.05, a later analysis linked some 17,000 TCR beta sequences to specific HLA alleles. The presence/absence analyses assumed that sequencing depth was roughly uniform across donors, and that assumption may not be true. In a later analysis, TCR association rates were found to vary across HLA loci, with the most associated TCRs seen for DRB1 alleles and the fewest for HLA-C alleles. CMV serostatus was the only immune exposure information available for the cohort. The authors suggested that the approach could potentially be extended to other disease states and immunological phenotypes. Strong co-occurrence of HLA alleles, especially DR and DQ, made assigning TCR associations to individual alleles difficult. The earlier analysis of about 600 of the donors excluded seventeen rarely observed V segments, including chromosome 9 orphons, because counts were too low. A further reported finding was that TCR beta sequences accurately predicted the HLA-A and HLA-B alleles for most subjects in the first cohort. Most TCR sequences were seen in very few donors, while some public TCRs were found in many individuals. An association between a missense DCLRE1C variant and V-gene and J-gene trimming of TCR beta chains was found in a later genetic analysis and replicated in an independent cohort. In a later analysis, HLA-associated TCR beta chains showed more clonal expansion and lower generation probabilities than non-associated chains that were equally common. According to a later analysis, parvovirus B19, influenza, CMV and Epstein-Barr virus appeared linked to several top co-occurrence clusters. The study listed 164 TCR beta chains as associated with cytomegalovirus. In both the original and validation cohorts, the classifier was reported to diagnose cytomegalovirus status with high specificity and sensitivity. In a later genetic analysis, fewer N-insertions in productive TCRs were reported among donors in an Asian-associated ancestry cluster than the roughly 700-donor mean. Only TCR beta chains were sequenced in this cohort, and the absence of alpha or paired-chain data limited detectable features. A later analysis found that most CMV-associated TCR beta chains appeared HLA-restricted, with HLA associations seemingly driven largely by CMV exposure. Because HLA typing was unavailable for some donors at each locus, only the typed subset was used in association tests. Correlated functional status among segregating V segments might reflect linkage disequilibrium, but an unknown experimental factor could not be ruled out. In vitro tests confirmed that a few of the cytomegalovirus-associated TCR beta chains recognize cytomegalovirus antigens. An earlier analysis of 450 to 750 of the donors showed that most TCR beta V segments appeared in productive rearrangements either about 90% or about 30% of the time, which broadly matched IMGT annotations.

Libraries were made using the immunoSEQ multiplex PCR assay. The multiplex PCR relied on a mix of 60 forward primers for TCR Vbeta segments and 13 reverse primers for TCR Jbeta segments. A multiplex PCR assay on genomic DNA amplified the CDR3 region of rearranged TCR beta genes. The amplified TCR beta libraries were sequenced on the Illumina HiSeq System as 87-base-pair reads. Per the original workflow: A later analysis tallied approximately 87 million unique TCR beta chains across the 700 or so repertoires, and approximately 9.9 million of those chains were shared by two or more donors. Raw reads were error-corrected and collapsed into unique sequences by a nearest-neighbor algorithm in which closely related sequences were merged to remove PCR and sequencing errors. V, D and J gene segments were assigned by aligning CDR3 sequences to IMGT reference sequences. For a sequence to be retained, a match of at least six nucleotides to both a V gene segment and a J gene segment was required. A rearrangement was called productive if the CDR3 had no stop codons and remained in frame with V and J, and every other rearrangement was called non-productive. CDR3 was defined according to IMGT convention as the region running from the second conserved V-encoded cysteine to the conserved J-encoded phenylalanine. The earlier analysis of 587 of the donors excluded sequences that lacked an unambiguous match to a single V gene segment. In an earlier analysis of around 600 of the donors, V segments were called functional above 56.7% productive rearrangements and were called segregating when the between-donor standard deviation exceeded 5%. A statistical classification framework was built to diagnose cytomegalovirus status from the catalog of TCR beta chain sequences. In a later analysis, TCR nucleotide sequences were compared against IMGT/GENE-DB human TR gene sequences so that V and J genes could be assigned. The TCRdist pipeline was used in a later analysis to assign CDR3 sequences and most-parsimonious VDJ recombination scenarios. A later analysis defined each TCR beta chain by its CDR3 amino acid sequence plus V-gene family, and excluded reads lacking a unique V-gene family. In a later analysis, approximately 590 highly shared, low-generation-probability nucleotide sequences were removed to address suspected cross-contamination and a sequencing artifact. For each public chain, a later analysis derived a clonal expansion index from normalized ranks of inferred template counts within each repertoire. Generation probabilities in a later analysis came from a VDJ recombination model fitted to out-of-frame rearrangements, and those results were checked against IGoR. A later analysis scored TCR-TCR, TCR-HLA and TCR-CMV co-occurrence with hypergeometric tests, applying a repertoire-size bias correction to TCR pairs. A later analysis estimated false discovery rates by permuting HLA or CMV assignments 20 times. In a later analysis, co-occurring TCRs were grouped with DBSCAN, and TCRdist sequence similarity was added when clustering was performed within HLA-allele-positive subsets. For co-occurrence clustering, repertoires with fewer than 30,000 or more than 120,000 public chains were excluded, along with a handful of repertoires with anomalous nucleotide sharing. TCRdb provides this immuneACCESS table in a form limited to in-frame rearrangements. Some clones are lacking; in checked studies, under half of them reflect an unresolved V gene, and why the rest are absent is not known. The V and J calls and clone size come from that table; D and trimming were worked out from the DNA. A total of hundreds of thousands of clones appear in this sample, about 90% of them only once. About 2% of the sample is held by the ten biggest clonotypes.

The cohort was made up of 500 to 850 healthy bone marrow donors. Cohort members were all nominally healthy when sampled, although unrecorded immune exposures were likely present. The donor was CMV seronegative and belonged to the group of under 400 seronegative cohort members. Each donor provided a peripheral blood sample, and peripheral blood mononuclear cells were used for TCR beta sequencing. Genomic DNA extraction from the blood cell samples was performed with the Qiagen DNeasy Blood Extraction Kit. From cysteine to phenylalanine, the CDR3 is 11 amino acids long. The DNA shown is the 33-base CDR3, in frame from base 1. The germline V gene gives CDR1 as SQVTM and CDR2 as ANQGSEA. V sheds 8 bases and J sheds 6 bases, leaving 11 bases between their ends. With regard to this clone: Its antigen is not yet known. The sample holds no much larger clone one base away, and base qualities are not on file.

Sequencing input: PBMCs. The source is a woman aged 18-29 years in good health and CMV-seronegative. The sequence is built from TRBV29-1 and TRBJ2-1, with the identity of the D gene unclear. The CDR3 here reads CSTMSGNEQFF. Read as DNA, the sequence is TGCAGCACAATGTCAGGCAATGAGCAGTTCTTC.